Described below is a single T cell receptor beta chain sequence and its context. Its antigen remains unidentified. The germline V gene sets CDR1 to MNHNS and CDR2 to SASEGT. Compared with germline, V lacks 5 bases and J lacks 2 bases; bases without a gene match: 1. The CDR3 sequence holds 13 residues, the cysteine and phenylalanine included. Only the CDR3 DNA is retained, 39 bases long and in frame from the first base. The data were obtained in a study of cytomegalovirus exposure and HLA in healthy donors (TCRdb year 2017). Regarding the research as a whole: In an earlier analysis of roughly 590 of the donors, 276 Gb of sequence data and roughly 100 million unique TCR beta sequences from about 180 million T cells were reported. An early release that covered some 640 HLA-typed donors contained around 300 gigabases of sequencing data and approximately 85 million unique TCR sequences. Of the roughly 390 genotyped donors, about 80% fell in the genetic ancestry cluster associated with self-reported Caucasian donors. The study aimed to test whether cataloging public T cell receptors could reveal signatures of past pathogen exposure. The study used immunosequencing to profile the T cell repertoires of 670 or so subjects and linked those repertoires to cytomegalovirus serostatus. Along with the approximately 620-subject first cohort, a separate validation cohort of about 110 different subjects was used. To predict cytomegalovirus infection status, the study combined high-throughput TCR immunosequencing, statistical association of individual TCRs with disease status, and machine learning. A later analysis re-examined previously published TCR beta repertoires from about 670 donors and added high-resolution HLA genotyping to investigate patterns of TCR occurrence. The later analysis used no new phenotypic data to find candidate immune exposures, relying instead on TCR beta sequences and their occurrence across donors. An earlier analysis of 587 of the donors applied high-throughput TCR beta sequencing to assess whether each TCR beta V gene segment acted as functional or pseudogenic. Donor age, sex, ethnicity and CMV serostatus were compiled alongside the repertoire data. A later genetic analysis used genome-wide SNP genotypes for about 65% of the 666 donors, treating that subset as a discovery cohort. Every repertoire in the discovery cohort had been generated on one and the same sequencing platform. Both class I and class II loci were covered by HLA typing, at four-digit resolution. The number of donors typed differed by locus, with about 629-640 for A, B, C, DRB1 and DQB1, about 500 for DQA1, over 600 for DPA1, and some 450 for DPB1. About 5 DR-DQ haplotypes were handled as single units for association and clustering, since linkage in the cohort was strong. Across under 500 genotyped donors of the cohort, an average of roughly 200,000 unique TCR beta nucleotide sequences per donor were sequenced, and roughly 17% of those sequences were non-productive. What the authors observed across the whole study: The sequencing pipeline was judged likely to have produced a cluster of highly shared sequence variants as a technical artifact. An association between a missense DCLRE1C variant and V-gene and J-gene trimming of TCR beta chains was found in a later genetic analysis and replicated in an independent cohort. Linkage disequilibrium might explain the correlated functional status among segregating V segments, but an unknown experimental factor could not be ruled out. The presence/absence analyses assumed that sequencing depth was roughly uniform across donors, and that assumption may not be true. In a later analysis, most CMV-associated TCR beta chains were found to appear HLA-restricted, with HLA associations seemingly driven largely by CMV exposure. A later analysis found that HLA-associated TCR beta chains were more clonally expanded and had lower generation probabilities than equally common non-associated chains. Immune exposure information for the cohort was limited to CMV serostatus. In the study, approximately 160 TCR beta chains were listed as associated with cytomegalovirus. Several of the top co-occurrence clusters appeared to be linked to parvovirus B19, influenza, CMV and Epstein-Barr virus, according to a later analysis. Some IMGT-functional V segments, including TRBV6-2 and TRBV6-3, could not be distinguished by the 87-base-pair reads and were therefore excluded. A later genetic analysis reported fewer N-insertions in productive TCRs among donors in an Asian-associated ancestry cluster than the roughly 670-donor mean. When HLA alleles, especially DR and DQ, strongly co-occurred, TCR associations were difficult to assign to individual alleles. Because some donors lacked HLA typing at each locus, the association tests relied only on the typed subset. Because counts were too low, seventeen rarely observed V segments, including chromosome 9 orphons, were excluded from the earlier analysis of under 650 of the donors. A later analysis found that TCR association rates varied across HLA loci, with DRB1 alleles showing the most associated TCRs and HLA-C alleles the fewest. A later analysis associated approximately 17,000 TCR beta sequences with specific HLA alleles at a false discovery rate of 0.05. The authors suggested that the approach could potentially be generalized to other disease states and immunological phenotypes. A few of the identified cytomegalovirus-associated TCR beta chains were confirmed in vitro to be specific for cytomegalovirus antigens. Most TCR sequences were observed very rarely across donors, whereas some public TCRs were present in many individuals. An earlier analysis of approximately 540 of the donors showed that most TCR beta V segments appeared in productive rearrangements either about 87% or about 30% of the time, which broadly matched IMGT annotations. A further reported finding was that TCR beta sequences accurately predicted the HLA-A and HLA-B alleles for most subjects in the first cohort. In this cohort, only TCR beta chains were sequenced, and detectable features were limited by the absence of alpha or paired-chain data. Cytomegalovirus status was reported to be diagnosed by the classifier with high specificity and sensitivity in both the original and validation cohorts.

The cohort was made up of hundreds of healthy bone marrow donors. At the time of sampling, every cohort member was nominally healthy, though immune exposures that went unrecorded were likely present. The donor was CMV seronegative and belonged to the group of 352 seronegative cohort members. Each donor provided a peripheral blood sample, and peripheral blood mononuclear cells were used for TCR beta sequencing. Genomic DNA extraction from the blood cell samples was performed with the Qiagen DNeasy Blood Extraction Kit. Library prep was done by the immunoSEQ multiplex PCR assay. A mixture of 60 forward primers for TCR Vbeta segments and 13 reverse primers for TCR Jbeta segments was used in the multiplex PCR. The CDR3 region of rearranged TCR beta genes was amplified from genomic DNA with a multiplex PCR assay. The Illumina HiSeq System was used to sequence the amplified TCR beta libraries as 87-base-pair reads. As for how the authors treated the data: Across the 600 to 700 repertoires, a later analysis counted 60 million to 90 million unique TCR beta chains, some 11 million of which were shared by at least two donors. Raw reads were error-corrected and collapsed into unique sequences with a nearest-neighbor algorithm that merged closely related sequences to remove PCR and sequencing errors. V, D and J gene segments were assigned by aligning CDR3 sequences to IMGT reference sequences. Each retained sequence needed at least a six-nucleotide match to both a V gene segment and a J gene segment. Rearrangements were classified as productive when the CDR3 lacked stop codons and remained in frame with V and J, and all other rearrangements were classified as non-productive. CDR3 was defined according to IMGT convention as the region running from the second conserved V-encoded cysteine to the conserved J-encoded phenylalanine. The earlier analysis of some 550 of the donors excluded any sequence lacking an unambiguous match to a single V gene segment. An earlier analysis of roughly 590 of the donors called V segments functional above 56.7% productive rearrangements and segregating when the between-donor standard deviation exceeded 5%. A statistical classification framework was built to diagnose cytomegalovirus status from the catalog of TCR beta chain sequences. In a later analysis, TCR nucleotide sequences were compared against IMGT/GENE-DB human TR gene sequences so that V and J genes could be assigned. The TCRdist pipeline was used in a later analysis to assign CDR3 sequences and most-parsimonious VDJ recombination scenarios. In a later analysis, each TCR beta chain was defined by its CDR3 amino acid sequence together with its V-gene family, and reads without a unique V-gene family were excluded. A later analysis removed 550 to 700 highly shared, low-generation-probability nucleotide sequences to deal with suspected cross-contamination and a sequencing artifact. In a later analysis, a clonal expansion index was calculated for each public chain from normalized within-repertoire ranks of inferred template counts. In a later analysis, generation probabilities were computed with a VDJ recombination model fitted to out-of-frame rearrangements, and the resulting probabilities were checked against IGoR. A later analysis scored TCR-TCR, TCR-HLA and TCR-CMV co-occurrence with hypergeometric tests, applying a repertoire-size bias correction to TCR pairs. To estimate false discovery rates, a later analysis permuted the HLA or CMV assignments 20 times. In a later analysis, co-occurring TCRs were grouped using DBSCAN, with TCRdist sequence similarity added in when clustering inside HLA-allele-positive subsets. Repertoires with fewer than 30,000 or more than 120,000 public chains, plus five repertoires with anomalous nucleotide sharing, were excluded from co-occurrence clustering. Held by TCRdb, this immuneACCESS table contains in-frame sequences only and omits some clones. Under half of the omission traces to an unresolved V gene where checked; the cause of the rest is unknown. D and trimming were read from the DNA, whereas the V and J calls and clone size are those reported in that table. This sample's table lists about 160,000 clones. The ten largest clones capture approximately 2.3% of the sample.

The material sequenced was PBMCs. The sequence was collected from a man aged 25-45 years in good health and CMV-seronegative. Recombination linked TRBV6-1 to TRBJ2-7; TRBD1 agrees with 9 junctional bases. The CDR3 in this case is CASSWTGAYEQYF. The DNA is TGTGCCAGCAGTTGGACAGGGGCCTACGAGCAGTACTTC.